Following are 23 T cell receptor beta chains from one sample sequenced in a study of a mutant IDH1 vaccine in newly diagnosed glioma. The time point is: week 11, during vaccination. In the vaccine, a single dose held 300 ug of the mutant IDH1 20-mer peptide, along with topical imiquimod. Their recognized antigens are unknown. Here immunoSEQ multiplex PCR was the method, and the copy in TCRdb shows in-frame clones only, minus some. The data contain some 130,000 clones, around four fifths of them singletons. The sample in question was PBMCs, obtained from a glioma patient whose treatment included an IDH1 peptide vaccine. These TCRs come from a middle-aged man with glioma.

The chain couples TRBV2 to TRBJ2-2; the D gene is possibly TRBD1 (5 bases). The CDR3 has 14 residues. Trimming took 4 bases from V and 6 from J, leaving 12 bases between them. Germline V CDR1 and CDR2: SNHLY, FYNNEI. CDR3 protein: CASSGQARAGELFF. For the CDR3, the DNA is TGTGCCAGCAGTGGGCAGGCCAGGGCCGGGGAGCTGTTTTTT.

V is TRBV7-2 and J is TRBJ1-5; D gene uncertain. Trimming took off 0 bases at V and 0 bases at J, with 6 bases between the two ends. The CDR3 covers 15 residues. CDR1 and CDR2 (germline): SGHTA, FQGNSA. The CDR3 DNA reads TGTGCCAGCAGCTTAGCAGGCGGTAGCAATCAGCCCCAGCATTTT. Amino acid sequence: CASSLAGGSNQPQHF. The full variable domain, rest sourced from reference TRBV7-2 and TRBJ1-5, is GAGVSQSPSNKVTEKGKDVELRCDPISGHTALYWYRQSLGQGLEFLIYFQGNSAPDKSGLPSDRFSAERTGGSVSTLTIQRTQQEDSAVYLCASSLAGGSNQPQHFGDGTRLSIL.

The J gene is TRBJ2-1, the V gene TRBV6-1; 12 positions agree with TRBD1. V dropped 4 bases and J dropped 8; count of bases not matched to a gene: 12. The CDR3 spans 17 residues. Germline loops: CDR1 MNHNS, CDR2 SASEGT. As DNA, the CDR3 is TGTGCCAGCAGTGCCCCTTCCGGGGGACAGGGGGCCTATGAGCAGTTCTTC. It specifies CASSAPSGGQGAYEQFF.

This rearrangement joins TRBV28 to TRBJ2-5; D is unresolved. V gave up 4 bases and J gave up 1 base, with 7 bases separating them. Germline V gene lookup returns CDR1 MDHEN and CDR2 SYDVKM. The CDR3 length is 13 residues. CDR3 DNA sequence: TGTGCCAGCAGTTCTGCTATCCAAGAGACCCAGTACTTC. It codes for CASSSAIQETQYF.

Only a few counts were recorded for this clone. The rearrangement uses TRBV10-3 and TRBJ1-5; 9 nucleotides align to TRBD1. The CDR3 sequence is 16 residues long. With V trimmed by 6 bases and J by 4 bases, 10 bases remained unmatched. Germline V gene lookup returns CDR1 ENHRY and CDR2 SYGVKD. The CDR3 spells CAISSPGQGLNQPQHF. CDR3 sequence (DNA): TGTGCCATCAGCTCACCGGGACAGGGCCTAAATCAGCCCCAGCATTTT.

The chain carries TRBV11-2 and TRBJ2-1; 7 nucleotides line up with TRBD1. In germline, CDR1 is SGHAT, CDR2 FQNNGV. The CDR3 consists of 16 residues. V was pared by 3 bases and J by 7 bases, with 12 bases of the junction left unmatched. CDR3 sequence (DNA): TGTGCCAGCAGCTTCAAAACCCTGGGACAGAGGAATGAGCAGTTCTTC. Protein: CASSFKTLGQRNEQFF.

This chain joins TRBV6-6 and TRBJ1-1, with 10 bases lining up with TRBD1. The CDR3 loop spans 15 amino acids. Germline V gives CDR1 MNHNY, CDR2 SVGAGI (reference sequence). J was trimmed by 3 bases and V by 7 bases; bases with no gene match: 8. CDR3 sequence reads: CASIGRTGGYTEAFF. CDR3 nucleotide sequence: TGTGCCAGCATTGGACGGACAGGGGGATACACTGAAGCTTTCTTT.

J is TRBJ2-3 and V is TRBV30, with TRBD2 as a possible D gene (5 bases). V was pared by 2 bases and J by 4 bases, with 10 bases between. The germline V gene encodes CDR1 GTSNPN and CDR2 SVGIG (reference sequence). The CDR3 has 13 residues. The CDR3 bases are TGTGCCTGGAGTCGGGCGGGCCCAGATACGCAGTATTTT. Translating it yields CAWSRAGPDTQYF.

This sequence joins TRBV19 and TRBJ2-1; TRBD2 matches 13 bases. Germline CDR1 and CDR2: LNHDA and SQIVND (reference sequence). The CDR3 runs 18 residues. The junction had 7 bases not matched to a gene; V was cut back by 5 bases and J by 0 bases. The CDR3 DNA reads TGTGCCAGTAGTTGGACTAGCGGGAGCCCGAGCTCCTACAATGAGCAGTTCTTC. It specifies CASSWTSGSPSSYNEQFF.

This chain connects TRBV19 to TRBJ2-5; D is ambiguous. V was pared by 0 bases and J by 5 bases, with 10 bases between. Germline V CDR1 and CDR2: LNHDA, SQIVND (reference sequence). This CDR3 contains 14 residues. CDR3 amino acids: CASSIDRRRETQYF. Written as DNA, the CDR3 is TGTGCCAGTAGTATAGACCGACGCCGGGAGACCCAGTACTTC.

The chain combines TRBV29-1 with TRBJ2-1, with 10 bases fitting TRBD2. The CDR3 has 14 amino acids. Germline-derived CDR1 and CDR2 are SQVTM and ANQGSEA. The V and J ends lost 6 bases and 0 bases, in that order; junction bases with no gene match: 2. CDR3 sequence (DNA): TGCAGCGTAGCGGGAGGGCCCTCCTACAATGAGCAGTTCTTC. This translates into CSVAGGPSYNEQFF.

The chain couples TRBV7-9 to TRBJ1-4, with a weak D call TRBD1 (5 bases). This CDR3 region has 12 residues. Germline CDR1 and CDR2: SEHNR and FQNEAQ (reference sequence). The V end was cut by 6 bases, the J end by 10 bases, with 12 bases between. The DNA of the CDR3 is TGTGCCAGCAGTTTGGGGGAGGGAAAACTGTTTTTT. Its translation: CASSLGEGKLFF.

A single count supports this clone. The J gene is TRBJ1-5, the V gene TRBV5-8; unclear D gene. Germline loops: CDR1 SGHTS, CDR2 YDEGEE. Trimming took off 3 bases at V and 7 bases at J, with 11 bases between the two ends. The CDR3 has 13 residues. The CDR3: CASSYRGSQPQHF. The CDR3 DNA is TGTGCCAGCAGCTACCGAGGTTCGCAGCCCCAGCATTTT.

The chain uses TRBV28 and TRBJ2-7; D unclear. The V gene's germline CDR1 is MDHEN and CDR2 SYDVKM. The CDR3 covers 12 residues. Trimming stripped 3 bases from V and 2 bases from J, with 5 bases between. The CDR3 loop reads CASSFMAYEQYF. The CDR3 DNA reads as TGTGCCAGCAGTTTTATGGCCTACGAGCAGTACTTC.

V and J are TRBV5-4 and TRBJ2-3, with 8 bases lining up with TRBD1. The J segment lost 3 bases and the V segment lost 5 bases, leaving 5 bases of the junction unmatched. Germline loops: CDR1 SGHNT, CDR2 YYREEE (reference sequence). The CDR3 has 14 amino acids. The CDR3 sequence is CASRPQGATDTQYF. The CDR3 DNA is TGTGCCAGCAGACCCCAGGGGGCGACAGATACGCAGTATTTT.

The chain carries TRBV5-4 and TRBJ2-2; TRBD2 matches at 11 bases. The CDR3 has 17 amino acids. Germline values: CDR1 SGHNT, CDR2 YYREEE (reference sequence). The V segment lost 5 bases and the J segment 6 bases; nucleotides outside the gene matches: 12. CDR3 nucleotides: TGTGCCAGCAGATCCCTCCCGGGGACTAGCGGTCCCGGGGAGCTGTTTTTT. Protein: CASRSLPGTSGPGELFF.

This chain connects TRBV14 to TRBJ2-1; 11 bases line up with TRBD2. V dropped 0 bases and J dropped 5; count of bases not matched to a gene: 6. This CDR3 spans 17 amino acids. Germline loops: CDR1 SGHDN, CDR2 FVKESK. Here the CDR3 reads CASSQDIILAGDNEQFF. The DNA of the CDR3 is TGTGCCAGCAGCCAAGATATTATACTAGCGGGAGACAATGAGCAGTTCTTC.

The chain recombines TRBV6-6 with TRBJ2-7; possibly TRBD2 for D (5 bases). This CDR3 region has 13 residues. Trimming stripped 4 bases from V and 3 bases from J, with 10 bases between. Germline loops: CDR1 MNHNY, CDR2 SVGAGI (reference sequence). The CDR3, as DNA: TGTGCCAGCAGTTTTCGGGATTTCTACGAGCAGTACTTC. Translation: CASSFRDFYEQYF.

The chain links TRBV7-2 to TRBJ2-1; 11 bases line up with TRBD2. J gave up 6 bases and V 2 bases, and 6 bases lay outside the gene matches. CDR1 is SGHTA and CDR2 is FQGNSA in the germline V gene. This CDR3 is 16 amino acids long. DNA of the CDR3: TGTGCCAGCAGCTTAAGGGGTAGCGGGAGGGCCAATGAGCAGTTCTTC. Protein product: CASSLRGSGRANEQFF.

The chain employs TRBV10-3 and TRBJ2-6, with a possible D match to TRBD1 (5 bases). The CDR3 is 17 residues long. In germline, CDR1 is ENHRY, CDR2 SYGVKD. Deletions cut 5 bases from V and 3 bases from J, with 17 bases between. CDR3 DNA sequence: TGTGCCATCAGTTTGGCAGGGTGGGGTAGTGGGGCCAACGTCCTGACTTTC. This gives the protein CAISLAGWGSGANVLTF.

This clone came up once. Here the CDR3 reads CASSPRMGSGSYYNEQFF. Here the CDR3 DNA reads TGTGCCAGCAGCCCTAGGATGGGTAGCGGGAGTTACTACAATGAGCAGTTCTTC. This sequence joins TRBV7-9 and TRBJ2-1; 9 bases agree with TRBD2. This CDR3 has 18 residues. Germline-derived CDR1 and CDR2 are SEHNR and FQNEAQ (reference sequence). V was clipped by 5 bases and J by 3 bases; unmatched bases: 14.

The rearrangement uses TRBV5-4 and TRBJ2-2; TRBD2 matches 12 bases. Germline trimming cut 3 bases from V and 1 base from J; bases unmatched to any gene: 10. CDR3 length: 19 amino acids. CDR1 is SGHNT, CDR2 YYREEE, per germline (reference sequence). CDR3 coding DNA: TGTGCCAGCAGCTCGATGACTAGCGGGAGTACGGGGAACACCGGGGAGCTGTTTTTT. It translates to CASSSMTSGSTGNTGELFF. The full variable domain, in which reference TRBV5-4 and TRBJ2-2 provide the parts outside the CDR3, is ETGVTQSPTHLIKTRGQQVTLRCSSQSGHNTVSWYQQALGQGPQFIFQYYREEENGRGNFPPRFSGLQFPNYSSELNVNALELDDSALYLCASSSMTSGSTGNTGELFFGEGSRLTVL.

V is TRBV6-4 and J is TRBJ2-1; TRBD2 agrees at 8 bases. This CDR3 is 15 amino acids long. From germline, CDR1 is MRHNA and CDR2 SNTAGT. The trim removed 3 bases at V and 7 bases at J, leaving 8 bases unmatched. The DNA for the CDR3 is TGTGCCAGCAGTGATAGGACTAGCCGATTAAATGAGCAGTTCTTC. Amino acid sequence: CASSDRTSRLNEQFF.